This paragraph reports one T cell receptor (beta chain). The antigen remains unidentified. This CDR3 has 16 amino acids. The germline CDR1 and CDR2 sequences are MNHNS and SASEGT. Deletions cut 3 bases from V and 6 bases from J, with 18 bases between. The sample is drawn from a study of siplizumab effects on memory and regulatory T cells. Whole-study results and caveats: Siplizumab, the agent tested, significantly reduced alloreactive sequences traceable to unstimulated CD4+ memory cells. Naive or memory phenotype was unassignable for roughly 80-96% of proliferating CD4+ or CD8+ clones.

Data came from immunoSEQ multiplex PCR; TCRdb stores just in-frame clones and leaves some out. Seen here are some 100,000 clones, roughly 92% observed once, and the top ten hold around 0.6%. The chain carries TRBV6-1 and TRBJ2-1; weak D call: TRBD2 (6 bases). The sample taken for sequencing was Tregs sorted from blood. The sequence derives from a human donor in good health. Here the CDR3 reads CASSDEPGASGNEQFF. The CDR3 DNA is TGTGCCAGCAGTGATGAGCCGGGAGCTTCCGGCAATGAGCAGTTCTTC.